The sequence of this TCR beta chain was determined in a study of blood T cell repertoires in COVID-19. V shed 2 bases and J shed 6 bases, with 5 bases lying between them. Germline-derived CDR1 and CDR2 are SEHNR and FQNEAQ (reference sequence). The CDR3 totals 11 residues. This clone appeared a single time. Clones were sequenced by immunoSEQ multiplex PCR, and TCRdb holds only the in-frame ones, with some missing. The sample yields roughly 460,000 clones, about 87% seen once. The source material was peripheral blood. The receptor was isolated from a man younger than 30 with COVID-19, enrolled during active disease. The J gene is TRBJ2-7, the V gene TRBV7-9; D remains unclear. CDR3: CASSLQVEQYF. DNA for the CDR3: TGTGCCAGCAGCTTACAGGTCGAGCAGTACTTC.